Following are 8 T cell receptor beta chains from one sample sequenced in a study of CD8 T cells in Susac syndrome. cDNA came from around 0.54 to 1 ug RNA primed by random hexamers. TCRdb re-called the immunoSEQ multiplex PCR reads with MiXCR, one entry per CDR3 protein. Seen here are some 300,000 distinct CDR3 sequences, about 88% observed once, and the top ten hold roughly 0.17%. Sequencing used CD8+ T cells from PBMCs. These receptors were obtained from a human donor with multiple sclerosis.

This clonotype is a singleton in its sample. V gene TRBV5-4 combines with J gene TRBJ1-1, with 11 bases that match TRBD1. V dropped 4 bases and J dropped 4; count of bases not matched to a gene: 9. Looked up from germline, CDR1 is SGHNT and CDR2 is YYREEE (reference sequence). This CDR3 comprises 16 residues. In nucleotides, the CDR3 is TGTGCCAGCAGCCGGACAGGGGGCGGTTGGAGCACTGAAGCTTTCTTT. It encodes CASSRTGGGWSTEAFF. Together with reference TRBV5-4 and TRBJ1-1, the CDR3 gives the full variable domain: ETGVTQSPTHLIKTRGQQVTLRCSSQSGHNTVSWYQQALGQGPQFIFQYYREEENGRGNFPPRFSGLQFPNYSSELNVNALELDDSALYLCASSRTGGGWSTEAFFGQGTRLTVV.

The chain recombines TRBV27 with TRBJ2-4; D unclear. V gave up 4 bases and J gave up 2 bases, with 0 bases separating them. This CDR3 contains 11 residues. Germline CDR1 reads MNHEY; CDR2 reads SMNVEV (reference sequence). The CDR3 DNA follows: TGTGCCAGCAGTTCCAAAAACATTCAGTACTTC. This codes for CASSSKNIQYF.

The chain uses TRBV28 and TRBJ2-7; possibly TRBD2 for D (6 bases). The germline V gene encodes CDR1 MDHEN and CDR2 SYDVKM. Trimming pared 7 bases from V and 0 bases from J, leaving 10 bases between. The CDR3 sequence is 13 residues long. The DNA for the CDR3 is TGTGCCAGCACGGGGGAGTTCTCCTACGAGCAGTACTTC. Its protein is CASTGEFSYEQYF.

The chain is built from TRBV20-1 and TRBJ2-7; D may be TRBD2 (5 bases). Germline-derived CDR1 and CDR2 are DFQATT and SNEGSKA (reference sequence). With 0 bases removed from V and 3 bases from J, the gap between germline ends came to 12 bases. The CDR3 totals 14 residues. CDR3 region: CSARDLRGVYEQYF. Here the CDR3 DNA reads TGCAGTGCTAGAGATCTACGGGGTGTCTACGAGCAGTACTTC.

The genes are TRBV4-3 and TRBJ2-1, with 9 bases identical to TRBD1. This CDR3 region has 17 residues. V was pared by 3 bases and J by 3 bases, with 9 bases of the junction left unmatched. Germline V gene lookup returns CDR1 LGHNA and CDR2 YSLEER. The CDR3 DNA is TGCGCCAGCAGCCACCTGGGACAGGGTGGTTACTACAATGAGCAGTTCTTC. Its protein product is CASSHLGQGGYYNEQFF.

The chain recombines TRBV20-1 with TRBJ1-6; D ambiguous. Per the germline V gene, CDR1 is DFQATT and CDR2 is SNEGSKA (reference sequence). The CDR3 contains 15 residues. V lost 0 bases and J lost 8, with 14 bases in between. The CDR3 spells CSARDDIGPYSPLHF. The CDR3 DNA follows: TGCAGTGCTAGAGACGACATTGGGCCGTATTCACCCCTCCACTTT.

J is TRBJ1-5 and V is TRBV28; 7 bases match TRBD1. Looked up from germline, CDR1 is MDHEN and CDR2 is SYDVKM. With V trimmed by 5 bases and J by 0 bases, 16 bases remained unmatched. The length of the CDR3 is 19 residues. The CDR3 here is CASSDQTGRGVYSNQPQHF. The CDR3, as DNA: TGTGCCAGCAGTGACCAGACAGGGAGGGGGGTTTATAGCAATCAGCCCCAGCATTTT.

The rearrangement links TRBV19 to TRBJ2-7, with 7 positions matching TRBD1. This CDR3 has 13 residues. The germline V gene has CDR1 LNHDA and CDR2 SQIVND (reference sequence). Germline trimming cut 2 bases from V and 2 bases from J; bases unmatched to any gene: 0. For the CDR3, the DNA is TGTGCCAGTAGTATAACAGGGGCCTACGAGCAGTACTTC. Residues: CASSITGAYEQYF.